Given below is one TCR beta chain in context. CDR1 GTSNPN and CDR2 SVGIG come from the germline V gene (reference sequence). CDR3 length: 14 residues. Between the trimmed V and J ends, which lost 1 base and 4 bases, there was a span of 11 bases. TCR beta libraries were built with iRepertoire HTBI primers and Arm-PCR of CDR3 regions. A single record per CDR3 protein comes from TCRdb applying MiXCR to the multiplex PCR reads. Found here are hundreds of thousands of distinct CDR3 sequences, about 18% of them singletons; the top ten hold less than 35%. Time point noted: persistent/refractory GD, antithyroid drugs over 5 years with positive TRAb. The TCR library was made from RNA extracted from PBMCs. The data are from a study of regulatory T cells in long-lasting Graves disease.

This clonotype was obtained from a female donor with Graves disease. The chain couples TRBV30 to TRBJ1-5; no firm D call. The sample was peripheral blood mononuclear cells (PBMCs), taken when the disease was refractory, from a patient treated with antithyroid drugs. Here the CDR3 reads CAWSGGQRNQPQHF. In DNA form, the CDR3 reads TGTGCCTGGAGTGGAGGGCAGAGAAATCAGCCCCAGCATTTT.